The present entry profiles one TCR beta chain with its context. The specificity of this receptor is unknown. Base quality data are lacking; no much larger clone is found one base away. The treatment or condition label for this specimen denotes: some 20 received Ad26.COV2.S at low or high dose, single or two shots; 5 received placebo; per-sample allocation not given. For vaccine and placebo recipients, the sequenced repertoires came from samples collected on day 63 after the first injection. In Cohort 1b, roughly 26 adults aged 18-55 years were enrolled at a single site in Boston, USA, between 29 July and 7 August 2020. Ad26.COV2.S was a replication-incompetent adenovirus type 26 vector expressing a prefusion-stabilized SARS-CoV-2 spike protein from the original Wuhan strain. This specimen belongs to a study of Ad26.COV2.S vaccination and SARS-CoV-2 variants (dated by TCRdb to the early 2020s). For the wider study: Donors in the vaccine arm were drawn from COV1001, a multicentre, randomized, double-blind, placebo-controlled phase I-IIa trial testing Ad26.COV2.S in healthy adults. Ad26.COV2.S was given intramuscularly at 5x10^10 or 1x10^11 viral particles, as a single shot or as two shots 56 days apart. The specificity and breadth of SARS-CoV-2-reactive T cell receptors after Ad26.COV2.S vaccination were assessed by TCRbeta repertoire sequencing. A total of 32 samples were included in the TCR-sequenced set, comprising around 19 Ad26.COV2.S vaccine recipients, 5 placebo recipients and 8 SARS-CoV-2 convalescent individuals. Trial participants were randomized into five groups of five: low-dose or high-dose Ad26.COV2.S given once or twice, or placebo on both occasions. Throughout the experiments and outcome assessment, investigators stayed blinded to trial group allocation. The full study reports these points: Comparing responses between vaccine doses or regimens was not something the study was powered to do. Vaccine and placebo recipients had comparable non-spike TCR breadth, which fits with the vaccine containing only spike. It was noted by the authors that total T cell responses may have been underestimated by the TCR breadth and depth analyses. Substantial breadth of spike-specific CD8+ and CD4+ T cell responses was reported after vaccination. Compared with placebo recipients, Ad26.COV2.S recipients showed higher spike-specific TCR breadth (P = 0.0014).

The immunoSEQ Assay was used to sequence TCRbeta CDR3 regions. After extraction, genomic DNA underwent amplification by bias-controlled multiplex PCR, followed by high-throughput sequencing. Per the source publication's procedure: Collapsing and filtering of sequences were performed to quantify the absolute abundance of each unique TCRbeta CDR3 region. T cell fraction was estimated by normalizing TCRbeta template counts to usable DNA, with usable DNA measured through amplification of reference genes found in all nucleated cells. Repertoire TCRs were annotated as SARS-CoV-2-specific when V gene, CDR3 amino acid sequence and J gene were exactly matched to a known reactive TCR set. The reference SARS-CoV-2 TCR set was obtained from MIRA and was filtered for enrichment in COVID-19-positive ImmuneCODE repertoires, whereby public or cross-reactive TCRs were removed. Based on the MIRA antigens, annotated TCRs were further analysed at the level of specific ORF or position within ORF. Breadth was defined as the number of annotated unique rearrangements divided by the total number of unique productive rearrangements, and depth was defined as the summed frequency of the annotated unique rearrangements. TCR breadth was compared between groups using two-sided Wilcoxon rank-sum tests. The immuneACCESS repertoire file appears here via TCRdb, limited to in-frame rearrangements. These files lack a portion of the clones; in checked studies, under half of the deficit traces to unresolved V genes, and the cause of the others is not known. That table supplies the V and J calls and clone size; D and trimming were determined from the DNA. Counted in this sample were some 370,000 clones; about four fifths of them appeared once. The top ten hold just under 7.5% of the sample.

CDR1 KGHSH and CDR2 LQKENI are derived from the germline V gene. V is shortened by 6 bases, J by 3 bases, and the region joining them spans 14 bases. The CDR3 holds 14 amino acids from the cysteine to the phenylalanine. The sequence is cut down to CDR3 DNA, 42 bases in frame from base 1. The sample was peripheral blood, taken in a trial of Ad26.COV2.S vaccine versus placebo. The sequence was collected from a person aged 18-65 years who received the Ad26.COV2.S COVID-19 vaccine or a placebo. The chain employs TRBV18 and TRBJ1-2, with the identity of the D gene unclear. The DNA sequence is given as TGTGCCAGCTCCCAATCATCAGGTGACTATGGCTACACCTTC. Translated, it reads CASSQSSGDYGYTF.